The 19 T cell receptor beta chains below all came from one sample that was sequenced in a study of beta chain features in type 1 diabetes. The study reverse transcribed the entire isolated RNA, so it sequenced expressed TCRB transcripts. Only in-frame clones appear in the TCRdb table, and some are missing; sequencing was by immunoSEQ multiplex PCR. The profile shows about 360,000 clones, around 13% of them singletons. Material for sequencing was naive CD4+ T cells from blood. The receptor source for this set is a man younger than 35 in good health.

This chain joins TRBV4-3 and TRBJ2-7, with 9 bases lining up with TRBD2. In germline, CDR1 is LGHNA, CDR2 YSLEER. CDR3 size: 17 residues. V gave up 2 bases and J gave up 5 bases; unmatched junction bases: 13. CDR3 region: CASSQPTESGGLDEQYF. CDR3 coding DNA: TGCGCCAGCAGCCAACCCACTGAGAGCGGGGGGTTAGACGAGCAGTACTTC.

This clone came up a few times. CDR3 sequence (DNA): TGTGCCAGCAGCTTAGGACAGGTCGAAGGAAAACTGTTTTTT. This gives the protein CASSLGQVEGKLFF. The chain couples TRBV7-8 to TRBJ1-4; D perhaps matches TRBD1 (6 bases). The CDR3 contains 14 residues. V shed 1 base and J shed 10 bases, with 13 bases lying between them. Germline V gene data show CDR1 as SGHVS and CDR2 as FQNEAQ. Using reference TRBV7-8 and TRBJ1-4 for the parts outside the CDR3, the full variable domain is GAGVSQSPRYKVAKRGQDVALRCDPISGHVSLFWYQQALGQGPEFLTYFQNEAQLDKSGLPSDRFFAERPEGSVSTLKIQRTQQEDSAVYLCASSLGQVEGKLFFGSGTQLSVL.

This clone was detected only a few times. This rearrangement joins TRBV7-9 to TRBJ1-5; 9 bases agree with TRBD1. The J segment lost 7 bases and the V segment lost 4 bases, leaving 8 bases of the junction unmatched. In germline, CDR1 is SEHNR, CDR2 FQNEAQ (reference sequence). This CDR3 spans 15 amino acids. This CDR3 is CASSSGTGKGQPQHF. In DNA form, the CDR3 reads TGTGCCAGCAGCTCGGGGACAGGGAAGGGCCAGCCCCAGCATTTT.

The table lists this clone with a few counts. The rearrangement uses TRBV7-2 and TRBJ2-5; 8 nucleotides agree with TRBD2. CDR1 is SGHTA and CDR2 is FQGNSA in the germline V gene. There are 15 residues in the CDR3. With 5 bases clipped from V and 3 bases from J, the junction kept 8 bases outside the gene matches. The CDR3 DNA is TGTGCCAGCAGCCGCCACGGGCGGGAGGAAGAGACCCAGTACTTC. As protein: CASSRHGREEETQYF.

The CDR3 coding sequence is TGTGCCAGCAGCATACATCGGAGGGGATACGAGCAGTACTTC. The encoded protein is CASSIHRRGYEQYF. This rearrangement joins TRBV28 to TRBJ2-7; the D gene is possibly TRBD2 (6 bases). This CDR3 contains 14 residues. Germline V gives CDR1 MDHEN, CDR2 SYDVKM. V was pared by 6 bases and J by 4 bases, with 16 bases between. The full variable domain, with the rest looked up from reference TRBV28 and TRBJ2-7, is DVKVTQSSRYLVKRTGEKVFLECVQDMDHENMFWYRQDPGLGLRLIYFSYDVKMKEKGDIPEGYSVSREKKERFSLILESASTNQTSMYLCASSIHRRGYEQYFGPGTRLTVT.

This clone was observed a few times. J is TRBJ1-1 and V is TRBV9; 8 bases fit TRBD1. This CDR3 is 16 amino acids long. Germline CDR1 and CDR2: SGDLS and YYNGEE. Trimming removed 4 bases from V and 1 base from J; junction bases left unmatched: 9. In nucleotides, the CDR3 is TGTGCCAGCAGCCCCAGCCAGGGGGCTTGGAACACTGAAGCTTTCTTT. As protein: CASSPSQGAWNTEAFF. The complete variable domain, with remaining parts taken from reference TRBV9 and TRBJ1-1, reads DSGVTQTPKHLITATGQRVTLRCSPRSGDLSVYWYQQSLDQGLQFLIQYYNGEERAKGNILERFSAQQFPDLHSELNLSSLELGDSALYFCASSPSQGAWNTEAFFGQGTRLTVV.

The genes are TRBV11-2 and TRBJ2-5, with D hard to call. The CDR3 consists of 12 residues. V was clipped by 5 bases and J by 0 bases, with 4 bases between them. In germline, CDR1 is SGHAT, CDR2 FQNNGV. The CDR3 region is CASSRDQETQYF. The DNA for the CDR3 is TGTGCCAGCAGCCGAGACCAAGAGACCCAGTACTTC.

This clone was observed a few times. The J gene is TRBJ2-3, the V gene TRBV27; unclear D gene. Germline loops: CDR1 MNHEY, CDR2 SMNVEV (reference sequence). V was pared by 8 bases and J by 0 bases, with 9 bases between. The CDR3 is made up of 13 amino acids. The CDR3 protein is CASRQFSTDTQYF. The CDR3 DNA reads TGTGCCAGCCGCCAGTTTAGCACAGATACGCAGTATTTT.

This clone was seen many times. V is TRBV30 and J is TRBJ1-1, with unresolved D. CDR1 GTSNPN and CDR2 SVGIG come from the germline V gene (reference sequence). The V end lost 3 bases, the J end lost 0 bases, and 8 bases lay between the germline ends. The CDR3 has 13 amino acids. The CDR3 protein is CAWRRTLNTEAFF. The CDR3 DNA reads as TGTGCCTGGAGGAGAACCCTGAACACTGAAGCTTTCTTT. The variable domain in full, with the rest retrieved from reference TRBV30 and TRBJ1-1, is SQTIHQWPATLVQPVGSPLSLECTVEGTSNPNLYWYRQAAGRGLQLLFYSVGIGQISSEVPQNLSASRPQDRQFILSSKKLLLSDSGFYLCAWRRTLNTEAFFGQGTRLTVV.

The rearrangement uses TRBV5-6 and TRBJ2-7, with D possibly matching TRBD1 (5 bases). The CDR3 is 14 residues long. The ends were cut back, 2 bases at V and 7 bases at J, with 16 bases in the middle. Germline V gene data show CDR1 as SGHDT and CDR2 as YYEEEE. The CDR3 sequence is CASSFKTDPAEQYF. For the CDR3, the DNA is TGTGCCAGCAGCTTCAAGACAGACCCAGCGGAGCAGTACTTC.

This chain connects TRBV2 to TRBJ2-5; no clear D. The CDR3 has 11 residues. The germline CDR1 and CDR2 sequences are SNHLY and FYNNEI. Trimming removed 7 bases at V and 5 bases at J, with 8 bases between. The CDR3 DNA sequence: TGTGCCAGCAATCGGTGGGAGACCCAGTACTTC. It encodes CASNRWETQYF.

This clone showed up just a few times. The rearrangement uses TRBV15 and TRBJ1-6; perhaps TRBD1 as D (6 bases). There are 15 residues in the CDR3. CDR1 and CDR2 from the germline V gene are LNHNV and YYDKDF (reference sequence). The V end was cut by 0 bases, the J end by 9 bases, with 12 bases between. CDR3 region: CATSRDVGARSPLHF. As DNA, the CDR3 is TGTGCCACCAGCAGAGATGTGGGGGCTCGTTCACCCCTCCACTTT.

CDR3 sequence: CAISESQGFYGYTF. For the CDR3, the DNA is TGTGCCATCAGTGAATCCCAGGGTTTCTATGGCTACACCTTC. The V and J genes are TRBV10-3 and TRBJ1-2; D may be TRBD1 (5 bases). V lost 3 bases to trimming and J lost 4 bases, with 12 bases between them. Per germline, CDR1 ENHRY and CDR2 SYGVKD. CDR3 size: 14 residues.

This clone was observed a few times. The rearrangement links TRBV30 to TRBJ2-1, with TRBD2 matching 10 bases. Unmatched junction bases numbered 11, after V lost 5 bases and J lost 4 bases. There are 16 residues in the CDR3. Germline lookup yields CDR1 GTSNPN and CDR2 SVGIG (reference sequence). DNA of the CDR3: TGTGCCTGGTCTGGGGTTGCTAGCGGGGGTTACAATGAGCAGTTCTTC. Its translation: CAWSGVASGGYNEQFF. Variable domain in full (rest from reference TRBV30 and TRBJ2-1): SQTIHQWPATLVQPVGSPLSLECTVEGTSNPNLYWYRQAAGRGLQLLFYSVGIGQISSEVPQNLSASRPQDRQFILSSKKLLLSDSGFYLCAWSGVASGGYNEQFFGPGTRLTVL.

This clone was seen only a few times. The chain carries TRBV29-1 and TRBJ2-5; the D is unclear. Germline V CDR1 and CDR2: SQVTM, ANQGSEA. CDR3 size: 12 residues. Trimming shortened V by 0 bases and J by 2 bases, and 4 bases separated the two germline ends. Here the CDR3 reads CSVEDNQETQYF. The CDR3 DNA reads TGCAGCGTTGAAGATAATCAAGAGACCCAGTACTTC.

The chain employs TRBV6-5 and TRBJ2-5; D uncertain. CDR3 length equals 14 residues. Trimming took 0 bases from V and 4 from J, leaving 9 bases between them. Germline V gene data show CDR1 as MNHEY and CDR2 as SVGAGI. CDR3 sequence (DNA): TGTGCCAGCAGTTACTCGAGGTCTGGAGAGACCCAGTACTTC. Protein sequence: CASSYSRSGETQYF.

This clone was counted between two and nine times. The chain uses TRBV5-6 and TRBJ1-5; maybe TRBD1 (6 bases). There are 14 residues in the CDR3. The germline V gene has CDR1 SGHDT and CDR2 YYEEEE. With 3 bases removed from V and 3 bases from J, the gap between germline ends came to 10 bases. Here the CDR3 DNA reads TGTGCCAGCAGCTCTGGACAGTACAATCAGCCCCAGCATTTT. Its translation: CASSSGQYNQPQHF.

This clone was recorded a few times. The CDR3 nucleotides are TGTGCCAGCAGCGCAGGACAGAAAACCGAGCAGTACTTC. This translates into CASSAGQKTEQYF. The V call is TRBV9, the J call TRBJ2-7; a weak D match, TRBD1 (6 bases). The germline CDR1 and CDR2 sequences are SGDLS and YYNGEE. The CDR3 spans 13 residues. V lost 3 bases to trimming and J lost 6 bases, with 13 bases between them.

This clone was seen a few times. The genes are TRBV30 and TRBJ2-3, with D possibly being TRBD1 (6 bases). Per germline, CDR1 GTSNPN and CDR2 SVGIG (reference sequence). Trimming shortened V by 7 bases and J by 0 bases, and 11 bases separated the two germline ends. The CDR3 spans 13 residues. The CDR3: CASRGMSTDTQYF. In DNA form, the CDR3 reads TGTGCCTCCAGGGGTATGAGCACAGATACGCAGTATTTT.